Each of the 6 T cell receptor beta chains below was sequenced from the same sample in a study of blood T cell repertoires in COVID-19. This table comes from immunoSEQ multiplex PCR, and its TCRdb copy is limited to in-frame clones, with some not included. The data contain around 200,000 clones, about 90% of them singletons. Material for sequencing was peripheral blood. The receptors come from a man aged 35-49 years with active or convalescent COVID-19.

This chain joins TRBV29-1 and TRBJ2-7, with 8 bases fitting TRBD2. The V gene's germline CDR1 is SQVTM and CDR2 ANQGSEA. V dropped 6 bases and J dropped 4; count of bases not matched to a gene: 8. The CDR3 is 13 amino acids. The CDR3 sequence is CSVGTRAAYEQYF. Here the CDR3 DNA reads TGCAGCGTAGGGACTAGAGCAGCATACGAGCAGTACTTC.

The V call is TRBV6-5, the J call TRBJ1-1; 7 bases fit TRBD1. Trimming took 7 bases from V and 4 from J; bases not matched to a gene: 12. In germline, CDR1 is MNHEY, CDR2 SVGAGI. The CDR3 runs 15 residues. The CDR3 spells CASTIKQGLPTEAFF. The CDR3 coding sequence is TGTGCCAGCACCATAAAACAGGGGTTACCCACTGAAGCTTTCTTT.

This chain's CDR3 is CATSDPWTGSGGYTF. CDR3 bases: TGTGCCACCAGTGACCCTTGGACAGGGAGCGGCGGCTACACCTTC. The chain carries TRBV24-1 and TRBJ1-2, with 8 bases fitting TRBD1. The CDR3 extends over 15 amino acids. From germline, CDR1 is KGHDR and CDR2 SFDVKD. Unmatched junction bases numbered 11, after V lost 4 bases and J lost 8 bases.

The chain combines TRBV27 with TRBJ2-7; the match to TRBD2 covers 14 bases. The CDR3 is 15 amino acids. With 6 bases clipped from V and 6 bases from J, the junction kept 7 bases outside the gene matches. The V gene's germline CDR1 is MNHEY and CDR2 SMNVEV (reference sequence). This CDR3 reads CASRTSGGAEAEQYF. The CDR3 bases are TGTGCCAGCAGGACTAGCGGGGGGGCTGAGGCCGAGCAGTACTTC.

This clone was found once. This chain connects TRBV19 to TRBJ1-5; 7 positions match TRBD1. Germline CDR1 reads LNHDA; CDR2 reads SQIVND (reference sequence). V shed 3 bases and J 7 bases; nucleotides not matched to a gene: 6. The CDR3 runs 14 residues. The CDR3 DNA sequence: TGTGCCAGTAGTATTTTAGGGGGCAGGCAGCCCCAGCATTTT. It codes for CASSILGGRQPQHF. Supplemented by reference TRBV19 and TRBJ1-5, the full variable domain reads DGGITQSPKYLFRKEGQNVTLSCEQNLNHDAMYWYRQDPGQGLRLIYYSQIVNDFQKGDIAEGYSVSREKKESFPLTVTSAQKNPTAFYLCASSILGGRQPQHFGDGTRLSIL.

This chain joins TRBV9 and TRBJ2-3; D gene unclear. V was cut by 5 bases and J by 1 base, with 20 bases left in between. In germline, CDR1 is SGDLS, CDR2 YYNGEE. The CDR3 is made up of 17 amino acids. The CDR3 sequence: CASRAPSPAFCTDTQYF. The CDR3 DNA reads as TGTGCCAGCAGAGCCCCTTCCCCAGCGTTTTGCACAGATACGCAGTATTTT.